This T cell receptor beta chain was identified in a study of blood T cell repertoires in COVID-19. Study in general: Collection of acute and convalescent COVID-19 samples took place in the United States, Italy and Spain. In each case, the material was cDNA or gDNA derived from T cells, B-cell-depleted T cells, or PBMCs.

This CDR3 region has 19 residues. The ends lost 3 bases at V and 7 bases at J; junction bases unmatched: 18. Germline values: CDR1 KGHSH, CDR2 LQKENI. Across 24 US areas, participants ranged in age from roughly 18 to 95 years. Original handling: Reference gene primer amplification in the assay estimated nucleated cell counts. Data came from immunoSEQ multiplex PCR; TCRdb stores just in-frame clones and leaves some out. The D gene and trimming were derived from the DNA, and the V and J assignments and clone size from that table. There are 300,000 to 400,000 clones in the sample; 70% to 90% occur only once, and 0.97% lies in the top ten. This clone showed up just a few times.

This chain connects TRBV18 to TRBJ1-6; TRBD1 aligns across 7 bases. Material for sequencing was PBMCs or T cells enriched from blood (not recorded which). This receptor was obtained from a woman in her twenties or thirties with acute COVID-19. Here the CDR3 DNA reads TGTGCCAGCTCACCGAACACCCTCCAGGGGGGACTCCAAAATTCACCCCTCCACTTT. Translation: CASSPNTLQGGLQNSPLHF. Full variable domain (rest looked up from reference TRBV18 and TRBJ1-6): NAGVMQNPRHLVRRRGQEARLRCSPMKGHSHVYWYRQLPEEGLKFMVYLQKENIIDESGMPKERFSAEFPKEGPSILRIQQVVRGDSAAYFCASSPNTLQGGLQNSPLHFGNGTRLTVT.